This T cell receptor beta chain was obtained from a study of beta chain features in type 1 diabetes. Looking at the study overall: On cell yields, gender and age, patients and healthy donors were similar.

This clone was seen a few times. As yet, its antigen is unknown. Study outcomes and limitations: Shortening that was moderate but significant affected the TCRB CDR3s of Type 1 diabetes patients in all four CD4+ subsets. Insertions at VDJ junctions were less frequent in type 1 diabetes patients. These patients also deleted more nucleotides at the same junctions. The naive, central memory and Treg TCRB repertoires looked more alike in patients than they did in healthy donors.

V lost 5 bases to trimming and J lost 5 bases, with 12 bases between them. The CDR3 sequence is 14 residues long. The germline V gene encodes CDR1 KGHSH and CDR2 LQKENI. Investigators reverse transcribed all isolated RNA, so they sequenced expressed TCRB transcripts. The method was immunoSEQ multiplex PCR; TCRdb's version includes in-frame clones alone and lacks a portion of them. The sample shows under 250,000 clones, 12% to 15% of them seen only once. V is TRBV18 and J is TRBJ1-4; D remains unclear. Sequenced material: naive CD4+ T cells from blood. The source is a woman between 40 and 55 years old in good health. CDR3 in amino acids: CASSTGVGNEKLFF. The CDR3 bases are TGTGCCAGCTCAACGGGTGTTGGGAATGAAAAACTGTTTTTT.